This T cell receptor (beta chain) is from a study of cytomegalovirus exposure and HLA in healthy donors. Overall study results and limits: Based on reports, TCR beta sequences accurately predicted HLA-A and HLA-B alleles for most subjects.

The CDR3 has 15 residues. V lost 1 base, J lost 4 bases, and 6 bases stayed unmatched. Germline V gene sequence: CDR1 SGHRS, CDR2 YFSETQ. Only one count was recorded for this clone. Its specificity is not known. It was with 60 Vbeta and 13 Jbeta primers that the PCR ran. Sequencing used immunoSEQ multiplex PCR; TCRdb keeps in-frame clones, though not all of them. The sample yields approximately 150,000 clones, 65% to 80% seen once. The rearrangement joins TRBV5-1 to TRBJ2-5, with 8 positions matching TRBD1. The origin of this receptor is a man between 18 and 35 years old in good health and CMV-seropositive. Sequencing was performed on PBMCs. The DNA of the CDR3 is TGCGCCAGCAGCTTGCTCCAGGGGGCGGGAGAGACCCAGTACTTC. Its protein is CASSLLQGAGETQYF.